Listed below are T cell receptor beta chains from one sample, sequenced in a study of T-cell reconstitution after alpha-beta-depleted transplantation in children. TCRdb ran MiXCR on the PCR reads and lists one entry per CDR3 protein. Of around 700,000 distinct CDR3 sequences listed, approximately 14% were seen once; the top ten hold 0.79%. Sequenced here: PBMCs, sampled before TCRalphabeta/CD19-depleted stem cell transplant. Receptors were obtained from a girl aged 2-15 years with congenital amegakaryocytic thrombocytopenia, due to receive a stem cell transplant. Both conserved end residues are part of each CDR3. A D gene is named only where the DNA matches it firmly. Only part of the rows carry a size: once, few, many, or a class if the clone is expanded.

j_call clone_size v_call d_call cdr3_aa cdr3_nt
TRBJ2-6 - TRBV20-1 - CSAERGSGANVLTF TGCAGTGCGGAGAGGGGCTCTGGGGCCAACGTCCTGACTTTC
TRBJ2-7 few TRBV18 TRBD2 CASSPSGLAGGEQYF TGTGCCAGCTCACCATCGGGACTAGCAGGAGGCGAGCAGTACTTC
TRBJ1-1 many TRBV12-3/TRBV12-4 - CASSPSGGGTEAFF TGTGCCAGCAGTCCCTCCGGGGGGGGCACTGAAGCTTTCTTT
TRBJ1-1 many TRBV5-1 - CASSFGRENTEAFF TGCGCCAGCAGCTTTGGACGGGAGAACACTGAAGCTTTCTTT
TRBJ2-5 - TRBV25-1 - CASSEAGIPDTQYF TGTGCCAGCAGTGAGGCGGGGATCCCAGACACCCAGTACTTC
TRBJ2-1 many TRBV28 TRBD1 CASTWTGAYSYNEQFF TGTGCCAGCACCTGGACAGGGGCCTACTCCTACAATGAGCAGTTCTTC
TRBJ2-5 few TRBV24-1 - CATSDLFGRGQETQYF TGTGCCACCAGTGATTTGTTTGGCAGGGGCCAAGAGACCCAGTACTTC
TRBJ2-7 - TRBV20-1 - CSARGQRSDYYEQYF TGCAGTGCTAGGGGCCAGCGGAGCGATTACTACGAGCAGTACTTC
TRBJ2-7 - TRBV19 - CASTDGALYEQYF TGTGCCAGTACTGACGGAGCCCTCTACGAGCAGTACTTC
TRBJ2-2 - TRBV12-3/TRBV12-4 - CASIRGSGELFF TGTGCCAGCATCCGGGGGTCCGGGGAGCTGTTTTTT
TRBJ1-1 few TRBV4-1 - CASRGTLRNTEAFF TGCGCCAGCAGGGGGACCTTACGGAACACTGAAGCTTTCTTT
TRBJ2-1 few TRBV2 TRBD1 CASSEASTGAASYNEQFF TGTGCCAGCAGTGAAGCCTCGACAGGGGCCGCCTCCTACAATGAGCAGTTCTTC
TRBJ2-4 many TRBV10-3 - CAISEPGENIQYF TGTGCCATCAGTGAACCCGGGGAAAACATTCAGTACTTC
TRBJ2-7 many TRBV10-2 - CATGGLGLQSHEQYF TGCGCCACCGGGGGTCTCGGACTCCAGTCCCACGAGCAGTACTTC